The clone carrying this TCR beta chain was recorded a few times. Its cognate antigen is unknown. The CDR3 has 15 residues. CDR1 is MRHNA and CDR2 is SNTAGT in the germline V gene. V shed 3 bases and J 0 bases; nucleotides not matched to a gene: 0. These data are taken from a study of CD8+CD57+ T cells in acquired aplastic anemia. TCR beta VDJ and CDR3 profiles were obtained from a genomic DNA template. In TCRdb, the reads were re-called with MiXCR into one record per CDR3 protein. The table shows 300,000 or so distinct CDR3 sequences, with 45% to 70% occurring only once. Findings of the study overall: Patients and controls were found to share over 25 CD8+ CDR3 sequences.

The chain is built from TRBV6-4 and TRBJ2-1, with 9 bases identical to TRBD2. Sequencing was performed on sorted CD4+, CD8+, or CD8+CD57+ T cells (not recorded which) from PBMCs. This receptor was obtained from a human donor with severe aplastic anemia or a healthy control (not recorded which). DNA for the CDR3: TGTGCCAGCAGTGAAGCGGGGGGCTCCTACAATGAGCAGTTCTTC. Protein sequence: CASSEAGGSYNEQFF.